The next 3 T cell receptor beta chains were all read from a single sample in a study of T cells in Graves' hyperthyroidism and ophthalmopathy. RNA transcripts provided the source from which TCR beta CDR3 regions were amplified. First-round RT-PCR targeting the TCR CDR3 was performed with the HTBI primer set. TCRdb itself ran the multiplex PCR reads through MiXCR, one entry per CDR3 protein. The table lists roughly 530,000 distinct CDR3 sequences, 15% to 20% of them singletons. The sample was blood. These receptors originate from a woman aged 18-29 years with Graves' ophthalmopathy.

This clonotype was counted ten times or more. This chain uses TRBV28 with TRBJ1-5, with D unresolved. From germline, CDR1 is MDHEN and CDR2 SYDVKM. The CDR3 length is 15 residues. The V end was cut by 4 bases, the J end by 4 bases, with 14 bases between. The CDR3 region is CASSSLTRLNQPQHF. The CDR3, as DNA: TGTGCCAGCAGTTCTCTGACACGACTAAATCAGCCCCAGCATTTT.

This clonotype was seen ten or more times. The gene calls are TRBV5-1 and TRBJ2-7; D is undetermined. CDR3 length: 15 amino acids. V shed 0 bases and J shed 2 bases, with 12 bases lying between them. CDR1 is SGHRS and CDR2 is YFSETQ in the germline V gene. CDR3 protein: CASSLDTGVTYEQYF. The DNA for the CDR3 is TGCGCCAGCAGCTTGGATACTGGGGTCACCTACGAGCAGTACTTC.

The chain couples TRBV6-1 to TRBJ2-7; D not certain. Trimming took 5 bases from V and 5 from J, leaving 13 bases between them. This CDR3 spans 13 amino acids. Germline V gene lookup returns CDR1 MNHNS and CDR2 SASEGT. DNA for the CDR3: TGTGCCAGCAGTCAAAGCGTCATCCACGAGCAGTACTTC. Protein product: CASSQSVIHEQYF.